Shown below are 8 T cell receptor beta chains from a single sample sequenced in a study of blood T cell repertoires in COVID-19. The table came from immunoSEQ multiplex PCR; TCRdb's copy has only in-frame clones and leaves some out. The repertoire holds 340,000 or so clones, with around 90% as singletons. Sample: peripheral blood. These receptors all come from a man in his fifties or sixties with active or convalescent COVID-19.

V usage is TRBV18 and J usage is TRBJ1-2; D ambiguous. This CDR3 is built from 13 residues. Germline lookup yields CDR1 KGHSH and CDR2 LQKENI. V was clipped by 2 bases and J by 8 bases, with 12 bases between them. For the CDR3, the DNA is TGTGCCAGCTCACCAACAGACCAAGTGGGCTACACCTTC. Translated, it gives CASSPTDQVGYTF.

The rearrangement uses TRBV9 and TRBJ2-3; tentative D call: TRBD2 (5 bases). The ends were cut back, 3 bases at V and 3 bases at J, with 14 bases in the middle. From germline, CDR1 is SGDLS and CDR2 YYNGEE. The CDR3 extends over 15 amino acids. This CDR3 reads CASSGTSRGTDTQYF. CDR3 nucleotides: TGTGCCAGCAGCGGGACTTCGCGCGGTACAGATACGCAGTATTTT.

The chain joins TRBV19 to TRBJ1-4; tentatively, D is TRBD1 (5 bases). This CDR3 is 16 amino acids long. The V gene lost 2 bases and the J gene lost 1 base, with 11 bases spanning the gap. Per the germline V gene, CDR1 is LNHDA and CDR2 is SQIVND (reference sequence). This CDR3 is CASSILGEGTNEKLFF. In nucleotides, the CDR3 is TGTGCCAGTAGTATACTAGGGGAAGGAACTAATGAAAAACTGTTTTTT.

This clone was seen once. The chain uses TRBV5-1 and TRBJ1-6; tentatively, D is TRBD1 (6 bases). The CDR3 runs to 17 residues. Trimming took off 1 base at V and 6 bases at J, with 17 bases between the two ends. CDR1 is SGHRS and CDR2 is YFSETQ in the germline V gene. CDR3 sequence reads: CASSLMGGRSGNSPLHF. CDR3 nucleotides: TGCGCCAGCAGCTTGATGGGGGGGCGATCTGGTAATTCACCCCTCCACTTT.

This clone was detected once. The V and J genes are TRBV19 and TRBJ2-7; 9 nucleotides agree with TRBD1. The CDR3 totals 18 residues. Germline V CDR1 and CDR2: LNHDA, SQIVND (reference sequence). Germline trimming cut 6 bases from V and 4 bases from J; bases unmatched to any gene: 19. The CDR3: CASSPPITGTGRIYEQYF. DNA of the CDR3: TGTGCCAGTAGCCCACCAATCACCGGGACAGGGCGTATTTACGAGCAGTACTTC. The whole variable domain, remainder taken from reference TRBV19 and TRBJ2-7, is DGGITQSPKYLFRKEGQNVTLSCEQNLNHDAMYWYRQDPGQGLRLIYYSQIVNDFQKGDIAEGYSVSREKKESFPLTVTSAQKNPTAFYLCASSPPITGTGRIYEQYFGPGTRLTVT.

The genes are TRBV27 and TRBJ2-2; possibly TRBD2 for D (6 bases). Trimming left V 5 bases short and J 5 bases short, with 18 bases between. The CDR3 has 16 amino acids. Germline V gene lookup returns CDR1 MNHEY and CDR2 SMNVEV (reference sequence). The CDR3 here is CASSPPLGGLTGELFF. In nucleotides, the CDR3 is TGTGCCAGCAGTCCCCCCTTGGGAGGATTAACCGGGGAGCTGTTTTTT.

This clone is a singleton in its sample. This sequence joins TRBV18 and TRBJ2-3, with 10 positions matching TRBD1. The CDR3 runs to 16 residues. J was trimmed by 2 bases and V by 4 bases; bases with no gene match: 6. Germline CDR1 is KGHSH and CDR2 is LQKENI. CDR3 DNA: TGTGCCAGCTCACTGCGACAGGGGGCCTCCACAGATACGCAGTATTTT. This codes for CASSLRQGASTDTQYF.

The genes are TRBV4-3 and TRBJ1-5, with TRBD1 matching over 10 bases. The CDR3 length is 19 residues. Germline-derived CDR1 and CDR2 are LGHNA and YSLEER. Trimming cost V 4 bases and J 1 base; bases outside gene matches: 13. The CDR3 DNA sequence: TGCGCCAGCAGCCCAGGGGAGGGACAGGGGTCTCTGAGCAATCAGCCCCAGCATTTT. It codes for CASSPGEGQGSLSNQPQHF.